The 17 T cell receptor beta chains given below trace back to one sample, sequenced in a study of T cell changes during pregnancy in multiple sclerosis. Method: immunoSEQ multiplex PCR; TCRdb's copy keeps in-frame clones and lacks some. Here the sample spans about 57,000 clones, 93% being singletons. The sequences come from peripheral blood, collected after pregnancy. The receptors come from a female donor with multiple sclerosis, enrolled in a pregnancy study.

V is TRBV5-4 and J is TRBJ2-5; a weak D match, TRBD2 (5 bases). The CDR3 totals 14 residues. Deletions cut 0 bases from V and 2 bases from J, with 8 bases between. Germline V lookup: CDR1 SGHNT, CDR2 YYREEE (reference sequence). CDR3 protein: CASSLAGTQETQYF. CDR3 bases: TGTGCCAGCAGCTTGGCGGGAACACAAGAGACCCAGTACTTC.

This clone was recorded once. The chain has TRBV5-1 and TRBJ2-3; 14 nucleotides align to TRBD2. V shed 3 bases, J shed 4 bases, and the junction held 4 bases outside the gene matches. This CDR3 has 16 amino acids. Per the germline V gene, CDR1 is SGHRS and CDR2 is YFSETQ. The CDR3 is CASSWGLAGVPDTQYF. The CDR3 DNA reads TGCGCCAGCAGCTGGGGACTAGCGGGAGTCCCAGATACGCAGTATTTT.

The V gene is TRBV28, the J gene TRBJ1-1; TRBD1 might be the D (6 bases). Trimming removed 5 bases at V and 2 bases at J, with 21 bases between. Germline V gene sequence: CDR1 MDHEN, CDR2 SYDVKM. This CDR3 comprises 17 residues. This CDR3 reads CASSAHPGGAFNTEAFF. The CDR3 DNA follows: TGTGCCAGCAGTGCCCATCCGGGGGGGGCTTTCAACACTGAAGCTTTCTTT. The variable domain in full, with the rest retrieved from reference TRBV28 and TRBJ1-1, is DVKVTQSSRYLVKRTGEKVFLECVQDMDHENMFWYRQDPGLGLRLIYFSYDVKMKEKGDIPEGYSVSREKKERFSLILESASTNQTSMYLCASSAHPGGAFNTEAFFGQGTRLTVV.

The gene calls are TRBV4-3 and TRBJ2-7; D is ambiguous. CDR3 size: 15 residues. Germline loops: CDR1 LGHNA, CDR2 YSLEER. Trimming took 0 bases from V and 3 from J, leaving 12 bases between them. The CDR3 nucleotides are TGCGCCAGCAGCCAAGACAACGTAAACTTCTACGAGCAGTACTTC. This codes for CASSQDNVNFYEQYF.

This chain joins TRBV29-1 and TRBJ2-2; 11 positions agree with TRBD1. Looked up from germline, CDR1 is SQVTM and CDR2 is ANQGSEA. V shed 8 bases and J 4 bases; nucleotides not matched to a gene: 3. The CDR3 has 13 amino acids. CDR3 DNA: TGCAGCATGGGACAGGGGGGCACCGGGGAGCTGTTTTTT. It encodes CSMGQGGTGELFF.

V usage is TRBV7-2 and J usage is TRBJ1-4; D might be TRBD1 (5 bases). There are 13 residues in the CDR3. V was trimmed by 1 base and J by 5 bases, leaving 5 bases between them. Germline V lookup: CDR1 SGHTA, CDR2 FQGNSA. The chain's CDR3 is CASSLGQNEKLFF. Written as DNA, the CDR3 is TGTGCCAGCAGCTTAGGACAGAATGAAAAACTGTTTTTT.

The chain combines TRBV6-5 with TRBJ2-7; TRBD2 is a possible D gene (5 bases). Germline CDR1 is MNHEY and CDR2 is SVGAGI. With 4 bases removed from V and 6 bases from J, the gap between germline ends came to 19 bases. The CDR3 length is 15 residues. CDR3 in amino acids: CASSSPGLQRSEQYF. The CDR3 coding sequence is TGTGCCAGCAGTTCCCCGGGGTTACAGCGGTCCGAGCAGTACTTC.

The chain joins TRBV6-1 to TRBJ2-7; maybe TRBD2 (6 bases). The CDR3 spans 16 residues. Germline V CDR1 and CDR2: MNHNS, SASEGT. V gave up 4 bases and J gave up 3 bases, with 19 bases separating them. Here the CDR3 reads CASSVLTTGTGYEQYF. DNA for the CDR3: TGTGCCAGCAGTGTACTTACCACCGGGACTGGCTACGAGCAGTACTTC.

V gene TRBV6-5 combines with J gene TRBJ2-1; maybe TRBD1 (5 bases). With 6 bases removed from V and 5 bases from J, the gap between germline ends came to 14 bases. The germline gives CDR1 MNHEY, CDR2 SVGAGI. There are 14 residues in the CDR3. The CDR3 DNA sequence: TGTGCCAGCAGACAGGACCGGCTAAACAATGAGCAGTTCTTC. Translated, it gives CASRQDRLNNEQFF.

This chain uses TRBV28 with TRBJ2-4, with TRBD2 matching 7 bases. V shed 6 bases and J 8 bases; nucleotides not matched to a gene: 10. The CDR3 is 14 amino acids. Germline V CDR1 and CDR2: MDHEN, SYDVKM. CDR3 sequence (DNA): TGTGCCAGCAGGGAGGGAGGGCCTACGGACATTCAGTACTTC. This codes for CASREGGPTDIQYF.

This chain links TRBV14 with TRBJ2-6, with 7 bases aligning to TRBD1. CDR3 size: 17 residues. Germline V gene lookup returns CDR1 SGHDN and CDR2 FVKESK. The ends lost 4 bases at V and 0 bases at J; junction bases unmatched: 6. CDR3 sequence reads: CASSRRQGPSGANVLTF. CDR3 DNA: TGTGCCAGCAGCCGCAGACAGGGTCCCTCTGGGGCCAACGTCCTGACTTTC.

The rearrangement links TRBV18 to TRBJ2-5; TRBD2 might be the D (5 bases). Germline V gives CDR1 KGHSH, CDR2 LQKENI. V was trimmed by 1 base and J by 5 bases, leaving 14 bases between them. The CDR3 consists of 15 residues. The CDR3 DNA sequence: TGTGCCAGCTCACCACTCGTGGGAGCTGGGGAGACCCAGTACTTC. It codes for CASSPLVGAGETQYF.

The V and J genes are TRBV7-9 and TRBJ2-1; maybe TRBD1 (6 bases). V was pared by 5 bases and J by 14 bases, with 16 bases between. Germline lookup yields CDR1 SEHNR and CDR2 FQNEAQ (reference sequence). The CDR3 runs 12 residues. For the CDR3, the DNA is TGTGCCAGCAGCCGGGACATGCGAGGGAAGTTCTTC. Its translation is CASSRDMRGKFF.

The chain is built from TRBV13 and TRBJ2-7; 8 positions match TRBD1. Looked up from germline, CDR1 is PRHDT and CDR2 is FYEKMQ (reference sequence). The CDR3 has 16 residues. Unmatched junction bases numbered 15, after V lost 5 bases and J lost 6 bases. This CDR3 reads CASSQGAVWDQCEQYF. The DNA of the CDR3 is TGTGCCAGCAGCCAGGGGGCAGTCTGGGACCAGTGCGAGCAGTACTTC.

The chain has TRBV18 and TRBJ1-2; 7 bases map to TRBD1. Germline assignment: CDR1 KGHSH and CDR2 LQKENI. Trimming removed 5 bases from V and 0 bases from J; junction bases left unmatched: 0. The CDR3 consists of 13 residues. Here the CDR3 reads CASSDRANYGYTF. CDR3 nucleotide sequence: TGTGCCAGCTCAGACAGGGCTAACTATGGCTACACCTTC.

The chain recombines TRBV5-1 with TRBJ2-3, with no clear D. The V gene's germline CDR1 is SGHRS and CDR2 YFSETQ. The V end lost 4 bases, the J end lost 2 bases, and 11 bases lay between the germline ends. The CDR3 consists of 14 residues. As DNA, the CDR3 is TGCGCCAGCAGCCCCGGTGGGCCCACAGATACGCAGTATTTT. As protein: CASSPGGPTDTQYF.

The chain recombines TRBV11-3 with TRBJ2-7; D is perhaps TRBD2 (6 bases). The V gene's germline CDR1 is SGHNT and CDR2 YENEEA. There are 15 residues in the CDR3. V was pared by 1 base and J by 5 bases, with 15 bases between. This CDR3 is CASSLADLTGDEQYF. CDR3 bases: TGTGCCAGCAGCTTAGCCGACCTTACGGGGGACGAGCAGTACTTC.